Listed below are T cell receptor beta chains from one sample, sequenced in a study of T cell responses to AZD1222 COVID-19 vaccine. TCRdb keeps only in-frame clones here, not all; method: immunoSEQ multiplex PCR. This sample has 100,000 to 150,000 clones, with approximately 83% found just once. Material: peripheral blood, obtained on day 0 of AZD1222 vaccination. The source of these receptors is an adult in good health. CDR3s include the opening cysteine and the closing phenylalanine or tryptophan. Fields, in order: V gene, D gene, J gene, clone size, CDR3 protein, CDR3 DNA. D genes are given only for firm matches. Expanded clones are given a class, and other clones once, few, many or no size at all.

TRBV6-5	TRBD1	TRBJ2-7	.	CASSSPTGNSEQYF	TGTGCCAGCAGTTCCCCGACAGGGAACAGCGAGCAGTACTTC
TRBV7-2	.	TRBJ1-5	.	CASSFGGNNQPQHF	TGTGCCAGCAGCTTCGGGGGGAACAATCAGCCCCAGCATTTT
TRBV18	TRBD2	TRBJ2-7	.	CASSPSARGAGTSGTEQYF	TGTGCCAGCTCACCGAGCGCCCGGGGAGCCGGGACTAGCGGGACGGAGCAGTACTTC
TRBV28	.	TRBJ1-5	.	CASSLFRFQPQHF	TGTGCCAGCAGTTTATTCAGATTTCAGCCCCAGCATTTT
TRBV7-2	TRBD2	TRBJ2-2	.	CASSPTRGSGGANGELFF	TGTGCCAGCAGCCCTACCCGGGGTAGCGGGGGGGCCAACGGGGAGCTGTTTTTT
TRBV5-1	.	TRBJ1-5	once	CASSLDRVQPQHF	TGCGCCAGCAGCTTGGACAGGGTTCAGCCCCAGCATTTT
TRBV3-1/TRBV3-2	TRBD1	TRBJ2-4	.	CASSPFAGQGACIQYF	TGTGCCAGCAGCCCCTTTGCAGGACAGGGGGCGTGCATTCAGTACTTC
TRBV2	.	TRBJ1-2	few	CASTPSAVYGYTF	TGTGCCAGCACGCCATCAGCTGTATATGGCTACACCTTC
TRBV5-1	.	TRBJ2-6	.	CASSADISGANVLTF	TGCGCCAGCAGCGCCGACATCTCTGGGGCCAACGTCCTGACTTTC
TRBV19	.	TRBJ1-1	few	CASSIRSGGRNTEAFF	TGTGCCAGTAGTATTAGGTCCGGGGGGAGGAACACTGAAGCTTTCTTT
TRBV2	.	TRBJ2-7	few	CASSDARLSYEQYF	TGTGCCAGCAGTGATGCGAGACTTAGCTACGAGCAGTACTTC
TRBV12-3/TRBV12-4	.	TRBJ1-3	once	CASSLAAGNTIYF	TGTGCCAGCAGTTTAGCGGCAGGAAACACCATATATTTT
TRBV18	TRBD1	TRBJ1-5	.	CASSPQGQGPNQPQHF	TGTGCCAGCTCACCACAGGGACAGGGGCCCAATCAGCCCCAGCATTTT
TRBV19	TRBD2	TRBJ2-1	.	CASSTLVAGTQYNEQFF	TGTGCCAGTAGTACCCTCGTAGCGGGGACACAATACAATGAGCAGTTCTTC
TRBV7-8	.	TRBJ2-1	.	CASSPRRRASSYNEQFF	TGTGCCAGCAGCCCACGTAGGAGGGCCAGCTCCTACAATGAGCAGTTCTTC
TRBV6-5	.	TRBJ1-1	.	CASSYGSVGTEAFF	TGTGCCAGCAGTTATGGGTCAGTTGGGACTGAAGCTTTCTTT
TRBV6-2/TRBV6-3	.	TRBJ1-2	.	CASSVGNLYGYTF	TGTGCCAGCAGTGTGGGTAACCTCTATGGCTACACCTTC
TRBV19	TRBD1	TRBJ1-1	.	CASRNRDRGTEAFF	TGTGCCAGTAGGAACCGGGACAGGGGTACTGAAGCTTTCTTT
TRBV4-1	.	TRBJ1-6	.	CASSRGPARTSGSPLHF	TGCGCCAGCAGCCGAGGACCCGCACGGACTTCGGGTTCACCCCTCCACTTT
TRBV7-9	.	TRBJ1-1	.	CASSLWRENTEAFF	TGTGCCAGCAGCTTATGGCGGGAGAACACTGAAGCTTTCTTT
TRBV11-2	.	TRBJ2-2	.	CASSLVGGGVYTGELFF	TGTGCCAGCAGCTTAGTTGGGGGCGGGGTCTACACCGGGGAGCTGTTTTTT
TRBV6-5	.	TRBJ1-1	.	CASSYSGTTRGTEAFF	TGTGCCAGCAGTTACTCCGGGACAACAAGGGGCACTGAAGCTTTCTTT
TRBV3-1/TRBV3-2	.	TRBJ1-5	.	CASSQGAGRDNQPQHF	TGTGCCAGCAGCCAGGGTGCTGGAAGGGACAATCAGCCCCAGCATTTT
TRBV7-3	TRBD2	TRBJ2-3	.	CASSRTSASTDTQYF	TGTGCCAGCAGCCGGACTAGCGCTAGCACAGATACGCAGTATTTT
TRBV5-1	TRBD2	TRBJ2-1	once	CASSSGGRDNEQFF	TGCGCCAGCAGCAGCGGGGGGAGAGACAATGAGCAGTTCTTC
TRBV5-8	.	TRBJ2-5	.	CASSLLGGGETQYF	TGTGCCAGCAGCTTGTTGGGAGGTGGAGAGACCCAGTACTTC
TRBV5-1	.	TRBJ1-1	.	CASSFQGMNTEAFF	TGCGCCAGCAGCTTCCAGGGGATGAACACTGAAGCTTTCTTT
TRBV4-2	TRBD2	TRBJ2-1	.	CASSPYISKGLAGDSKYNEQFF	TGTGCCAGCAGCCCCTACATTTCGAAGGGACTAGCGGGGGACTCGAAGTACAATGAGCAGTTCTTC
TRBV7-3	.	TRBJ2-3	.	CASSLGVISTDTQYF	TGTGCCAGCAGCTTAGGCGTGATTAGCACAGATACGCAGTATTTT
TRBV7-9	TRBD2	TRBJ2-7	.	CASSFRLAGTKLTYEQYF	TGTGCCAGCAGCTTCCGACTAGCGGGCACCAAACTAACCTACGAGCAGTACTTC
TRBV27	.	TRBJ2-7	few	CASSPRGGGFSEQYF	TGTGCCAGCAGTCCCCGAGGGGGAGGGTTTAGCGAGCAGTACTTC
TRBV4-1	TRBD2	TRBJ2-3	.	CASSTLSGGRGDTQYF	TGCGCCAGCAGCACCCTAAGCGGGGGGCGGGGAGATACGCAGTATTTT
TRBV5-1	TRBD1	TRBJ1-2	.	CASSLVDRGHGYTF	TGCGCCAGCAGCTTAGTAGACAGGGGCCATGGCTACACCTTC